This T cell receptor beta chain is drawn from a study of human T cells and chemical hapten exposure. This clonotype was counted a few times. Time point specified: patch test 2, 6 weeks after DPC sensitization. Treatment indicated: therapeutic diphenylcyclopropenone sensitization with weekly scalp DPC. Alopecia patients between 18 and 70 years old and suitable for DPC were used as donors. In TCRdb, the RACE reads were re-called with MiXCR into one record per CDR3 protein. The table shows about 140,000 distinct CDR3 sequences, with 12% occurring only once. Germline CDR1 is SGDLS and CDR2 is YYNGEE. The CDR3 runs to 14 residues. V lost 1 base and J lost 4, with 10 bases in between.

The starting material was whole blood, obtained in connection with sensitization to the hapten diphenylcyclopropenone (DPC). This chain joins TRBV9 and TRBJ2-3, with D uncertain. This receptor was identified in a woman between 50 and 59 years old with alopecia areata. Some clones in this sample may be carry-over from other donors' samples. DNA for the CDR3: TGTGCCAGCAGCGTAACCGGAAGCCCAGATACGCAGTATTTT. Translation gives CASSVTGSPDTQYF. The full variable domain, rest sourced from reference TRBV9 and TRBJ2-3, is DSGVTQTPKHLITATGQRVTLRCSPRSGDLSVYWYQQSLDQGLQFLIQYYNGEERAKGNILERFSAQQFPDLHSELNLSSLELGDSALYFCASSVTGSPDTQYFGPGTRLTVL.